A single sample gave rise to the 16 T cell receptor beta chains below, sequenced in a study of T cell responses to AZD1222 COVID-19 vaccine. Sequencing used immunoSEQ multiplex PCR; TCRdb keeps in-frame clones, though not all of them. The table records 150,000 to 200,000 clones, around 94% of them present only once. The source material was peripheral blood, sampled on day 0 of AZD1222 vaccination. The source is an adult in good health.

The V call is TRBV28, the J call TRBJ1-1; a possible D gene is TRBD1 (5 bases). There are 13 residues in the CDR3. Per germline, CDR1 MDHEN and CDR2 SYDVKM. Trimming left V 4 bases short and J 4 bases short, with 10 bases between. CDR3 loop: CASSWGRGTEAFF. CDR3 nucleotide sequence: TGTGCCAGCAGTTGGGGCCGTGGCACTGAAGCTTTCTTT.

The chain employs TRBV4-1 and TRBJ2-2; D may be TRBD1 (6 bases). This CDR3 region has 15 residues. V lost 2 bases, J lost 7 bases, and 14 bases lay in between. Germline V CDR1 and CDR2: MGHRA, YSYEKL. The CDR3 reads CASSQYAGDGGELFF. CDR3 sequence (DNA): TGCGCCAGCAGCCAATACGCAGGGGACGGCGGGGAGCTGTTTTTT.

This chain links TRBV5-5 with TRBJ1-2, with no clear D. The CDR3 has 12 amino acids. The V and J ends lost 6 bases and 8 bases respectively, with 14 bases between them. Germline loops: CDR1 SGHKS, CDR2 YYEKEE (reference sequence). The CDR3 here is CASTLASRGYTF. CDR3 nucleotides: TGTGCCAGCACCCTTGCGTCACGGGGCTACACCTTC.

The genes are TRBV27 and TRBJ1-1, with 7 positions matching TRBD1. Per the germline V gene, CDR1 is MNHEY and CDR2 is SMNVEV (reference sequence). CDR3 length: 15 amino acids. Trimming at V came to 6 bases and at J to 5 bases, leaving 12 bases not matched to a gene. CDR3 coding DNA: TGTGCCAGCAGCAGCCGTCAGGGGGTAGGGACTGAAGCTTTCTTT. Its protein product is CASSSRQGVGTEAFF.

The CDR3 DNA sequence: TGTGCCAGCAGTGAAAGGACAGGACCTGGGGGCTACACCTTC. Protein product: CASSERTGPGGYTF. The rearrangement uses TRBV2 and TRBJ1-2, with 7 nucleotides matching TRBD1. Germline V gene data show CDR1 as SNHLY and CDR2 as FYNNEI. CDR3 length: 14 residues. The J segment lost 8 bases and the V segment lost 2 bases, leaving 8 bases of the junction unmatched.

V usage is TRBV4-1 and J usage is TRBJ1-5; D is unresolved. The CDR3 runs to 18 residues. Trimming took 0 bases from V and 0 from J, leaving 15 bases between them. Germline V gene lookup returns CDR1 MGHRA and CDR2 YSYEKL. The CDR3 is CASSQDPAGDYSNQPQHF. As DNA, the CDR3 is TGCGCCAGCAGCCAAGATCCGGCAGGTGACTATAGCAATCAGCCCCAGCATTTT.

This clone occurred a few times. The chain carries TRBV6-5 and TRBJ1-5; 10 bases are a match to TRBD1. The CDR3 length is 16 residues. The V and J ends lost 4 bases and 5 bases, in that order; junction bases with no gene match: 8. The germline V gene encodes CDR1 MNHEY and CDR2 SVGAGI. CDR3 amino acids: CASSFSGTGDYQPQHF. The CDR3 DNA follows: TGTGCCAGCAGTTTTTCCGGGACAGGGGACTATCAGCCCCAGCATTTT.

V usage is TRBV7-2 and J usage is TRBJ1-5; 9 bases align to TRBD1. Germline V gene lookup returns CDR1 SGHTA and CDR2 FQGNSA. This CDR3 region has 18 residues. The V gene end was trimmed by 2 bases and the J gene end by 4 bases; junction bases not matched to a gene: 12. CDR3: CASSLYVLGTGQNQPQHF. The CDR3 region has the DNA TGTGCCAGCAGCTTATACGTCTTGGGGACAGGGCAAAATCAGCCCCAGCATTTT.

The V gene is TRBV6-5, the J gene TRBJ1-1, with D unclear. Germline V gives CDR1 MNHEY, CDR2 SVGAGI. Trimming pared 6 bases from V and 1 base from J, leaving 9 bases between. The CDR3 contains 13 residues. The DNA for the CDR3 is TGTGCCAGCAGGTCCGGACGGAACACTGAAGCTTTCTTT. Translation: CASRSGRNTEAFF.

The chain employs TRBV5-1 and TRBJ2-1; tentatively, D is TRBD2 (5 bases). Deletions cut 1 base from V and 6 bases from J, with 14 bases between. The germline CDR1 and CDR2 sequences are SGHRS and YFSETQ. The CDR3 length is 15 residues. The chain's CDR3 is CASSLSGRQPNEQFF. The DNA of the CDR3 is TGCGCCAGCAGCTTGAGCGGCCGACAACCCAATGAGCAGTTCTTC.

The chain has TRBV14 and TRBJ2-7; a weak D match, TRBD2 (5 bases). CDR3 length: 13 residues. V lost 5 bases and J lost 5, with 13 bases in between. Germline-derived CDR1 and CDR2 are SGHDN and FVKESK. The CDR3 region is CASSEGLTDEQYF. DNA for the CDR3: TGTGCCAGCAGCGAAGGACTGACCGACGAGCAGTACTTC.

This rearrangement joins TRBV30 to TRBJ1-1; D is unresolved. The CDR3 is 14 residues long. Trimming shortened V by 2 bases and J by 0 bases, and 10 bases separated the two germline ends. Germline lookup yields CDR1 GTSNPN and CDR2 SVGIG (reference sequence). This CDR3 is CAWSSAQMNTEAFF. CDR3 coding DNA: TGTGCCTGGAGTTCAGCCCAGATGAACACTGAAGCTTTCTTT.

The chain uses TRBV19 and TRBJ2-3; 14 bases align to TRBD2. The CDR3 covers 17 residues. Germline CDR1 LNHDA, CDR2 SQIVND (reference sequence). Losses at the gene ends were 7 bases for V and 2 bases for J; bases not matched to a gene: 8. The CDR3 DNA is TGTGCCAGTACCCCTCCGGGACTAGCGGGGGTCACAGATACGCAGTATTTT. Translating it yields CASTPPGLAGVTDTQYF.

The chain joins TRBV7-2 to TRBJ2-7; 7 nucleotides match TRBD2. The V gene end was trimmed by 1 base and the J gene end by 5 bases; junction bases not matched to a gene: 8. The CDR3 totals 15 residues. Germline lookup yields CDR1 SGHTA and CDR2 FQGNSA. CDR3 sequence reads: CASSLVGGSSHEQYF. In DNA form, the CDR3 reads TGTGCCAGCAGCTTAGTAGGCGGGAGTTCCCACGAGCAGTACTTC.

This chain uses TRBV20-1 with TRBJ1-4, with 7 bases fitting TRBD1. The germline CDR1 and CDR2 sequences are DFQATT and SNEGSKA (reference sequence). The CDR3 covers 16 residues. V lost 3 bases to trimming and J lost 8 bases; unmatched junction nucleotides: 15. This chain's CDR3 is CSASDPGGRSREKLFF. In DNA form, the CDR3 reads TGCAGTGCTAGTGACCCAGGGGGACGATCAAGGGAAAAACTGTTTTTT.

This chain uses TRBV6-5 with TRBJ2-5; the match to TRBD1 covers 7 bases. J gave up 5 bases and V 4 bases, and 13 bases lay outside the gene matches. The CDR3 runs 16 residues. Germline V gives CDR1 MNHEY, CDR2 SVGAGI. The CDR3 spells CASSSDLSGTVETQYF. The DNA for the CDR3 is TGTGCCAGCAGTTCCGATTTGTCCGGGACAGTTGAGACCCAGTACTTC.